This T cell receptor (beta chain) was recovered during a study of T-cell reconstitution after alpha-beta-depleted transplantation in children. The V gene's germline CDR1 is SGHRS and CDR2 YFSETQ. V lost 4 bases and J lost 5, with 9 bases in between. This CDR3 contains 13 residues. Findings and caveats of the study: It was reported that alpha-beta T cells came from several hundred expanded graft clones (about two months after transplant). Fresh T-cell production supplied most of the T-cell counts and diversity seen one year after transplant.

The sample holds a few counts of this clonotype. Its antigen is currently unknown. Preparation of the TCRbeta library involved a method that used unique molecular identifiers. TCRdb ran MiXCR on the PCR reads and lists one entry per CDR3 protein. Found here are about 400,000 distinct CDR3 sequences, 15% to 20% of them singletons; the top ten hold under 30%. The chain recombines TRBV5-1 with TRBJ2-2; D gene uncertain. The TCR was taken from a boy younger than two who had a stem cell transplant for Wiskott-Aldrich syndrome, so the T cells may come from the graft donor. The specimen was PBMCs, mostly from graft donor cells, collected 360 days after TCRalphabeta/CD19-depleted stem cell transplant. The CDR3 is CASSLTRTGELFF. The CDR3 DNA sequence: TGCGCCAGCAGCCTGACACGGACCGGGGAGCTGTTTTTT.